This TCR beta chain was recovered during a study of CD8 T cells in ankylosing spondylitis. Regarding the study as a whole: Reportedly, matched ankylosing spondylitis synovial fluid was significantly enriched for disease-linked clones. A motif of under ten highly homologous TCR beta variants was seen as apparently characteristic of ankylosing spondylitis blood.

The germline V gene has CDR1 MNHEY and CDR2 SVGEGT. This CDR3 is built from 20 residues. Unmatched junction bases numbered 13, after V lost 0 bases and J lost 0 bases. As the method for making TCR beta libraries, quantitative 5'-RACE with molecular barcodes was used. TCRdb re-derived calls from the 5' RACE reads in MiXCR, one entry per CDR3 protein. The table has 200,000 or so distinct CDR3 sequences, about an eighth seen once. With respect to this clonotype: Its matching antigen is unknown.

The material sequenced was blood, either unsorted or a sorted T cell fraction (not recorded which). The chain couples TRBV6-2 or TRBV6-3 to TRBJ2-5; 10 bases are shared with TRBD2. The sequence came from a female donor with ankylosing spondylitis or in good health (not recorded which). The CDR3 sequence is CASSYSRAGRLAGNQETQYF. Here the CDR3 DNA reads TGTGCCAGCAGTTACTCGAGGGCAGGAAGACTAGCGGGCAACCAAGAGACCCAGTACTTC.